Listed below are T cell receptor beta chains from one sample, sequenced in a study of blood T cell repertoires in COVID-19. Generated by immunoSEQ multiplex PCR, the TCRdb table keeps only in-frame clones and is missing some. The table records 140,000 or so clones, about four fifths of them present only once. The sequenced sample was peripheral blood. The receptors shown here come from a woman aged 80 or older with acute or convalescent COVID-19. Both conserved end residues are part of each CDR3. The D gene is left open where the match is weak. Clone size is stated in some rows and not others, as once, few, many or a class when expanded.

TRBJ1-2 TRBV19 13 . . TGTGCCAGTAGTCGCGGACAGACCTATGGCTACACCTTC CASSRGQTYGYTF
TRBJ2-3 TRBV24-1 13 . . TGTGCCACCAGTGATCCGACTAGAGATACGCAGTATTTT CATSDPTRDTQYF
TRBJ1-3 TRBV5-5 17 . . TGTGCCAGCAGCTTGGATTTGACAGTAAGCTCTGGAAACACCATATATTTT CASSLDLTVSSGNTIYF
TRBJ1-1 TRBV19 14 . TRBD1 TGTGCCACCGGAGGACAGGGGGACGGCACTGAAGCTTTCTTT CATGGQGDGTEAFF
TRBJ1-5 TRBV27 15 . . TGTGCCAGCAGTTTAGATAGCAGGGTTGATCAGCCCCAGCATTTT CASSLDSRVDQPQHF
TRBJ2-1 TRBV18 14 . TRBD1 TGTGCCAGCTCAGCTTCGACAGGGGCAAGTGAGCAGTTCTTC CASSASTGASEQFF
TRBJ2-3 TRBV2 17 . TRBD2 TGTGCCAGCAGTGAAGGGCTAGCGGGGATGAGCACAGATACGCAGTATTTT CASSEGLAGMSTDTQYF
TRBJ2-7 TRBV3-1/TRBV3-2 17 once . TGTGCCAGCAGCCAAGATCGATCCGGATTAGCCGTCTACGAGCAGTACTTC CASSQDRSGLAVYEQYF
TRBJ2-2 TRBV6-5 15 . TRBD1 TGTGCCAGCAGGATACGACAGGGGGCTACCGGGGAGCTGTTTTTT CASRIRQGATGELFF
TRBJ1-1 TRBV6-5 14 . . TGTGCCAGCAGTCCCCCTACGTTGAGGACTGAAGCTTTCTTT CASSPPTLRTEAFF
TRBJ1-3 TRBV5-1 14 . . TGCGCCAGCAGCAAGGGGACTTCTGGAAACACCATATATTTT CASSKGTSGNTIYF
TRBJ1-3 TRBV7-2 14 once . TGTGCCAGCAGTAGGGGGAGTTCTGGAAACACCATATATTTT CASSRGSSGNTIYF
TRBJ2-2 TRBV7-7 16 once TRBD2 TGTGCCAGCAGCCCCTATAGCGGGGTGAACACCGGGGAGCTGTTTTTT CASSPYSGVNTGELFF
TRBJ2-1 TRBV3-1/TRBV3-2 15 . TRBD2 TGTGCCAGCAGCGCGGGACTAGCATTCTACAATGAGCAGTTCTTC CASSAGLAFYNEQFF
TRBJ2-7 TRBV6-5 12 . TRBD1 TGTGCCACCCTGACAGGGGTCCACGAGCAGTACTTC CATLTGVHEQYF
TRBJ1-2 TRBV11-2 14 . TRBD1 TGTGCCAGCAGCTTCGCGGGACAGGGGATTGGCTACACCTTC CASSFAGQGIGYTF
TRBJ1-2 TRBV19 14 . . TGTGCCAGTAGCCGGATGGGAGGTATGGATGGCTACACCTTC CASSRMGGMDGYTF
TRBJ1-2 TRBV18 13 . TRBD1 TGTGCCAGCTCACCGGACAGGATCTATGGCTACACCTTC CASSPDRIYGYTF
TRBJ1-3 TRBV18 14 . . TGTGCCAGCTCGGGGGCCCTCTCTGGAAACACCATATATTTT CASSGALSGNTIYF
TRBJ1-1 TRBV11-3 20 . . TGTGCCAGCAGCTTAGGGAGAGGGGGTGGATTGGGGATAATGAACACTGAAGCTTTCTTT CASSLGRGGGLGIMNTEAFF
TRBJ1-2 TRBV5-1 13 . . TGCGCCAGCAGCTGGACAGCCAACTATGGCTACACCTTC CASSWTANYGYTF
TRBJ1-2 TRBV3-1/TRBV3-2 12 . . TGTGCCACCAGCCAGAGAGGGTATGGCTACACCTTC CATSQRGYGYTF
TRBJ1-1 TRBV6-5 13 . . TGTGCCAGCAGCCTTTTACTTAACACTGAAGCTTTCTTT CASSLLLNTEAFF
TRBJ1-1 TRBV20-1 10 . TRBD1 TGCAGTGCCCCGGACAGGGGAGCTTTCTTT CSAPDRGAFF
TRBJ1-3 TRBV5-1 17 . TRBD1 TGCGCCAGCAGCTTGGTGCAGGGGGCCGGCTCTGGAAACACCATATATTTT CASSLVQGAGSGNTIYF
TRBJ2-1 TRBV7-8 14 . . TGTGCCAGCAGCTTATTAGGGTACGGGGGTGAGCAGTTCTTC CASSLLGYGGEQFF
TRBJ1-5 TRBV19 15 . TRBD1 TGTGCCAGTACCGGATCCAGGGGGCTAAGTCAGCCCCAGCATTTT CASTGSRGLSQPQHF
TRBJ1-1 TRBV2 15 . . TGTGCCAGCAGTGTGGTAGGGACACTGAACACTGAAGCTTTCTTT CASSVVGTLNTEAFF
TRBJ1-2 TRBV5-1 15 . . TGCGCCAGCAGCCGAGCAGGTTTGTTGGTTGATGGCTACACCTTC CASSRAGLLVDGYTF
TRBJ1-1 TRBV10-3 15 . . TGTGCCATCAGTGAGTCGGGAGGAGAGCGACCGGAAGCTTTCTTT CAISESGGERPEAFF
TRBJ1-4 TRBV18 14 . TRBD1 TGTGCCAGCTCACCGGACAGGGATAATGAAAAACTGTTTTTT CASSPDRDNEKLFF
TRBJ1-5 TRBV6-5 14 . TRBD1 TGTGCCAGCAGTTACTCGAGGACAGGGGAGCCCCAGCATTTT CASSYSRTGEPQHF
TRBJ1-2 TRBV19 14 . . TGTGCCAGTAGTATCGGAGAGAGCGTCTATGGCTACACCTTC CASSIGESVYGYTF
TRBJ2-7 TRBV5-1 15 . TRBD1 TGCGCCAGCAGCTTGGGTGGACAGGCAGCTTACGAGCAGTACTTC CASSLGGQAAYEQYF
TRBJ1-1 TRBV19 15 . TRBD1 TGTGCCAGTAGTCCCAGGGGGCTATACGGCACTGAAGCTTTCTTT CASSPRGLYGTEAFF
TRBJ2-3 TRBV5-1 14 . TRBD1 TGCGCCAGCAGTAATACAGGGGCAAAAGATACGCAGTATTTT CASSNTGAKDTQYF
TRBJ1-1 TRBV18 16 . . TGTGCCAGCTCACTAAATCTAGCAACAGTGAACACTGAAGCTTTCTTT CASSLNLATVNTEAFF
TRBJ1-3 TRBV6-6 13 . . TGTGCCAGCAGTCCTGACAGTGGAAACACCATATATTTT CASSPDSGNTIYF